This TCR beta chain was observed in a study of cytomegalovirus exposure and HLA in healthy donors. The wider study: Prior work identified 100 million to 130 million unique TCR beta sequences in around 170 million T cells.

Comments on this clone: The antigen is not known.

The CDR3 sequence is 16 residues long. Germline-derived CDR1 and CDR2 are SEHNR and FQNEAQ (reference sequence). J gave up 5 bases and V 5 bases, and 13 bases lay outside the gene matches. The PCR made use of 60 Vbeta and 13 Jbeta primers. Sequencing used immunoSEQ multiplex PCR; TCRdb keeps in-frame clones, though not all of them. Here the sample spans about 170,000 clones, roughly 81% being singletons. Study conclusions and caveats: Sequencing had likely introduced a cluster of highly shared sequence variants as an artifact. Only CMV serostatus was available as immune exposure information.

The gene calls are TRBV7-9 and TRBJ1-2; TRBD1 aligns across 8 bases. The specimen sequenced was PBMCs. The receptor was isolated from a woman younger than 30 in good health and CMV-seropositive. This chain's CDR3 is CASSQEVYRGEYGYTF. CDR3 in DNA: TGTGCCAGCAGCCAAGAAGTCTACAGGGGGGAGTATGGCTACACCTTC.